The clone carrying this T cell receptor beta chain has ten or more counts. Its antigen is not known. CDR3 length: 16 residues. V was clipped by 2 bases and J by 4 bases, with 17 bases between them. The source of the sample is a study of T cell repertoires in cytomegalovirus infection. Study conclusions and caveats: The cumulative frequency of public TCR beta families identified carriers of CMV plus the relevant HLA. What dominated the ex vivo response were HLA-C-restricted CMV-specific TCR beta clonotypes.

TCRdb itself ran the reads through MiXCR, one entry per CDR3 protein. The sample yields fewer than 350,000 distinct CDR3 sequences, more than 8% seen once. Material: PBMCs. The chain is built from TRBV12-3 or TRBV12-4 and TRBJ1-2, with D uncertain. This clonotype was sampled from a human donor in good health (CMV status not recorded). Some clones in this sample may be carry-over from other donors' samples. CDR3 in amino acids: CASSLNGRPGAYGYTF. CDR3 coding DNA: TGTGCCAGCAGTTTAAACGGGAGACCGGGAGCCTATGGCTACACCTTC.